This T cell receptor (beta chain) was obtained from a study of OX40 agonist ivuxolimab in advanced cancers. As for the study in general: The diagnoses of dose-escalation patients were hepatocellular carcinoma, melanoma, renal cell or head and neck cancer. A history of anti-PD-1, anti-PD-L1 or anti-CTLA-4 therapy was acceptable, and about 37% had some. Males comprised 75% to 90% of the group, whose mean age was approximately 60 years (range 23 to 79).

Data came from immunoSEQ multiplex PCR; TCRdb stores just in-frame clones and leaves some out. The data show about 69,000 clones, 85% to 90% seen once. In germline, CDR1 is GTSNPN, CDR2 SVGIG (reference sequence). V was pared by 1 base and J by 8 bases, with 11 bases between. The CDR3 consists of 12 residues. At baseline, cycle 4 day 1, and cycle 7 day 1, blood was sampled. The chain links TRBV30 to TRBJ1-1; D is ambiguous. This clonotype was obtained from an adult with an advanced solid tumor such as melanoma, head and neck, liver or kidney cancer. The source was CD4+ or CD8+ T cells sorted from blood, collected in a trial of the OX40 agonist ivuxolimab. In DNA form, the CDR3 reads TGTGCCTGGAGTGGGCGACTGGCGGAAGCTTTCTTT. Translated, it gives CAWSGRLAEAFF.